The following is a T cell receptor (beta chain) sequence with its context. The data stem from a study of blood T cell repertoires in COVID-19. In the study overall: T cells, B-cell-depleted T cells, or PBMCs provided the cDNA or gDNA that served as material.

In the authors' methods: Estimation of nucleated cell counts relied on the amplification of reference gene primers. The assay was immunoSEQ multiplex PCR, and TCRdb's table has in-frame clones only and misses some. D and trimming come from the DNA, and the V and J calls and clone size come from that table. Of approximately 270,000 clones listed, roughly 88% are singletons. The source of this sequence is a man at least 80 years old with acute or convalescent COVID-19. Sequencing was performed on peripheral blood.

The CDR3 loop reads CASSFGGQGHIQYF. The DNA for the CDR3 is TGTGCCAGCAGTTTTGGTGGACAGGGTCACATTCAGTACTTC. The chain carries TRBV28 and TRBJ2-4; TRBD1 matches 8 bases. With 3 bases clipped from V and 8 bases from J, the junction kept 6 bases outside the gene matches. The germline V gene encodes CDR1 MDHEN and CDR2 SYDVKM. The CDR3 contains 14 residues.